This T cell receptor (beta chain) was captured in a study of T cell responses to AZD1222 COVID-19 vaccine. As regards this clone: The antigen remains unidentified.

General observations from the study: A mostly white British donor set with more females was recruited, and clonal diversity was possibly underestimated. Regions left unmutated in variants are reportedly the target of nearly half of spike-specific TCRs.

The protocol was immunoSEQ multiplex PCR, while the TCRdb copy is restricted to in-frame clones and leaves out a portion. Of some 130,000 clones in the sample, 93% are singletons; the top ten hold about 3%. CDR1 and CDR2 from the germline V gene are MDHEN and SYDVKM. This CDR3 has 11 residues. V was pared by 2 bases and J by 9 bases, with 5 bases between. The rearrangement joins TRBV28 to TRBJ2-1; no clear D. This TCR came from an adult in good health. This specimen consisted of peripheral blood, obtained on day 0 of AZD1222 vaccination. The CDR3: CASSLISEQFF. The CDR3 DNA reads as TGTGCCAGCAGTTTAATAAGTGAGCAGTTCTTC.